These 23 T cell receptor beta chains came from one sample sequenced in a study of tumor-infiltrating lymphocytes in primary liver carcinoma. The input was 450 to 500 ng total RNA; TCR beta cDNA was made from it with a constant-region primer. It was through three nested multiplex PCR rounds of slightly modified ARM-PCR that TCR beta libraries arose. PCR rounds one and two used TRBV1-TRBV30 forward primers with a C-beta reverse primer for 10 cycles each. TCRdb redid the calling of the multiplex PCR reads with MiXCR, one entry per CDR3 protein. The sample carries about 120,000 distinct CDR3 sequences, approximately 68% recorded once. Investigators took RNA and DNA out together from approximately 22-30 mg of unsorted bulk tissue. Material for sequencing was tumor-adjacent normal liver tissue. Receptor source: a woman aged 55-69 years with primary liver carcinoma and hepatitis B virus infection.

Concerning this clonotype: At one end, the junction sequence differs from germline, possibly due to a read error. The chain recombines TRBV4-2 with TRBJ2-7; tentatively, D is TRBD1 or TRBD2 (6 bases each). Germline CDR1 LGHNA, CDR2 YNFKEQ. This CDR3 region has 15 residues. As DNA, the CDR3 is TGTACCAGCAACCAAGCCCAGGGGTGGAGGGGCGAGCAGTACTTC. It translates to CTSNQAQGWRGEQYF.

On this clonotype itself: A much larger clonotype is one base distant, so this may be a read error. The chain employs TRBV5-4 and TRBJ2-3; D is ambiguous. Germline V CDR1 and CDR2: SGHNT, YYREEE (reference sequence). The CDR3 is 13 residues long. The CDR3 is CARSWKFTDTQYF. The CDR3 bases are TGTGCCAGAAGCTGGAAGTTCACAGATACGCAGTATTTT.

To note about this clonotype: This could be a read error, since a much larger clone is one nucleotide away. The CDR3 region is CVSSLVRFRVGTGELFF. CDR3 DNA sequence: TGTGTCAGCAGTTTAGTTCGGTTCAGGGTGGGAACCGGGGAGCTGTTTTTT. The chain has TRBV12-3 or TRBV12-4 and TRBJ2-2, with a tentative D call TRBD1 (5 bases). The CDR3 runs 17 residues.

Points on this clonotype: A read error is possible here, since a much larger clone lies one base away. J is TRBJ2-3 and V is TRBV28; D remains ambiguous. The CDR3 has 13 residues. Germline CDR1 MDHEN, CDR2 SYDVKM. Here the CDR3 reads CASRLSLGDTQYF. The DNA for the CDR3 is TGTGCCAGCAGGTTATCTCTAGGAGATACGCAGTATTTT. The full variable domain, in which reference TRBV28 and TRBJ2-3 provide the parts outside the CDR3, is DVKVTQSSRYLVKRTGEKVFLECVQDMDHENMFWYRQDPGLGLRLIYFSYDVKMKEKGDIPEGYSVSREKKERFSLILESASTNQTSMYLCASRLSLGDTQYFGPGTRLTVL.

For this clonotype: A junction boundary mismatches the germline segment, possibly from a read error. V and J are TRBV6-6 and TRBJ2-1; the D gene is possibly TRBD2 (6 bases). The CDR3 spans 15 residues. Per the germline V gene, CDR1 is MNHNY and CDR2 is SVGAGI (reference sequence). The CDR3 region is CASTAVWGGKNVQLF. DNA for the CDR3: TGTGCCAGCACCGCCGTCTGGGGCGGGAAAAATGTGCAGCTCTTC.

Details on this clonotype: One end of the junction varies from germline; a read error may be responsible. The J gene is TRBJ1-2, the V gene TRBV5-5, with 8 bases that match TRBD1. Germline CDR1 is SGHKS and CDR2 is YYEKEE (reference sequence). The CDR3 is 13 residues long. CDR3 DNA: TGTGCGAGCAGCATACAGGGGGACTATGGCTACACCTTC. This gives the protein CASSIQGDYGYTF.

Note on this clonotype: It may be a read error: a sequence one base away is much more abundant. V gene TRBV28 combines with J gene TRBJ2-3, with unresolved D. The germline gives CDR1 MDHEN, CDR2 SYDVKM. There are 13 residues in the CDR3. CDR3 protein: CDSSLSLGDTQYF. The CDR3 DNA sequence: TGTGACAGCAGTTTATCTCTAGGAGATACGCAGTATTTT.

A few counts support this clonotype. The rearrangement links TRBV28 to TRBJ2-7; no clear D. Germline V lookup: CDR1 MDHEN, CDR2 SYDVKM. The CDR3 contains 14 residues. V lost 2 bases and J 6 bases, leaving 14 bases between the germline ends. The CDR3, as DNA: TGTGCCAGCAGTTTAGGTCTAGGGCTTCGCGAGCAGTACTTC. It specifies CASSLGLGLREQYF.

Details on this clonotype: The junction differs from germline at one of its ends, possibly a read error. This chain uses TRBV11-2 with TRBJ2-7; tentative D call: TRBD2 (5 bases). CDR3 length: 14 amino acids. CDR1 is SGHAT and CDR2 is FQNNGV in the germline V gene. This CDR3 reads CTSSSNGNSYEQYF. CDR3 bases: TGTACCAGCAGCTCTAACGGGAATTCCTACGAGCAGTACTTC.

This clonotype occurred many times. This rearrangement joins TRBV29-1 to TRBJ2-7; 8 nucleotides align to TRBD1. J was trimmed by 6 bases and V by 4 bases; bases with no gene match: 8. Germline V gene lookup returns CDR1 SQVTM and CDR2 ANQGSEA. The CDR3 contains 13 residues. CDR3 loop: CSVAGGAFGEQYF. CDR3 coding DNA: TGCAGCGTTGCAGGGGGCGCTTTCGGCGAGCAGTACTTC.

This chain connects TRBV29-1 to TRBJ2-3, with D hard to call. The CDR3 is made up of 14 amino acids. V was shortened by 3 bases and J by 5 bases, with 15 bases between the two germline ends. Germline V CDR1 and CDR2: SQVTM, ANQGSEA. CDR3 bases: TGCAGCGTTGAGCGATCGGAGCGCATAGATACGCAGTATTTT. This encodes CSVERSERIDTQYF.

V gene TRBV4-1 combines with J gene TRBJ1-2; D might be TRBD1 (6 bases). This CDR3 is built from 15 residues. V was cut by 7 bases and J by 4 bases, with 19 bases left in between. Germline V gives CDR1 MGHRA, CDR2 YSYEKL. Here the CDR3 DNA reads TGCGCCAGCAACCAGGGAATCCAGGGGCTCTATGGCTACACCTTC. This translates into CASNQGIQGLYGYTF.

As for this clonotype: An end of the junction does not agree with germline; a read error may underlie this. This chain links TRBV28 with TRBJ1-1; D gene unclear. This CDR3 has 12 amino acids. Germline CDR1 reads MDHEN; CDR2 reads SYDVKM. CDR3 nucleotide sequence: TGTGACAGCAGTTTAGGGCGGGGAAGGGCTTTCTTT. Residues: CDSSLGRGRAFF.

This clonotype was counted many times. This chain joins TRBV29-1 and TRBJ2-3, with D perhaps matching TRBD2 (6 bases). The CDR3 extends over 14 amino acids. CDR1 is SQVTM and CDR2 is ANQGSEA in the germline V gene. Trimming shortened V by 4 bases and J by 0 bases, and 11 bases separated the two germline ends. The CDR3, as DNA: TGCAGCGTTGCCGGCGGGACTAGCACAGATACGCAGTATTTT. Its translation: CSVAGGTSTDTQYF.

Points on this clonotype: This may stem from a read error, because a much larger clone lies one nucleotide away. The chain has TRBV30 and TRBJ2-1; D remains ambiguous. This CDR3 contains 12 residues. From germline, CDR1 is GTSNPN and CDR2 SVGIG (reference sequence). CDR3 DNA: TGTGCCTGGAGTGGTAGGGCCCCTGAGCAGCTCTTC. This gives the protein CAWSGRAPEQLF. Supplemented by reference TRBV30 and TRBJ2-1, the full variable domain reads SQTIHQWPATLVQPVGSPLSLECTVEGTSNPNLYWYRQAAGRGLQLLFYSVGIGQISSEVPQNLSASRPQDRQFILSSKKLLLSDSGFYLCAWSGRAPEQLFGPGTRLTVL.

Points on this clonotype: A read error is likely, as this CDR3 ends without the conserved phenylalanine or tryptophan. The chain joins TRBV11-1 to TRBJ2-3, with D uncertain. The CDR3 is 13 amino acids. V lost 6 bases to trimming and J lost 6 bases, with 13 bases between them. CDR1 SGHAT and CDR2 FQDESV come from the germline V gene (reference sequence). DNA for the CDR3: TGTGCCAGCAGTTCTGGGTCTCAGGATACGCAGTATATT. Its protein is CASSSGSQDTQYI.

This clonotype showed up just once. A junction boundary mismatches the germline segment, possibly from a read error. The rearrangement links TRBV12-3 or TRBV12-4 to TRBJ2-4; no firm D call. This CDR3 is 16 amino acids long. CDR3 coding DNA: TGTGCCAGCTGTTTAGGCTGTGGAATAGCCAAAAACATTCAGTACTTC. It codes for CASCLGCGIAKNIQYF.

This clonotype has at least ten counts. CDR3 nucleotides: TGTGCCAGCAGTCGCTACAATGAGCAGTTCTTC. Amino acid sequence: CASSRYNEQFF. The rearrangement uses TRBV6-2 or TRBV6-3 and TRBJ2-1; no reliable D call. CDR1 and CDR2 from the germline V gene are MNHEY and SVGEGT. V gave up 5 bases and J gave up 3 bases, with 2 bases separating them. This CDR3 is 11 amino acids long.

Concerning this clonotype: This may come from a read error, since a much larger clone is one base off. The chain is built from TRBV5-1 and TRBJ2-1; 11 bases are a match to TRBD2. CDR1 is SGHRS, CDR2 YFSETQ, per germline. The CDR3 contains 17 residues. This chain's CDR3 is CASSPVPLAGGRNEQIF. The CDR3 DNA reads TGCGCCAGCAGCCCAGTACCGTTAGCGGGAGGGCGCAATGAGCAGATCTTC.

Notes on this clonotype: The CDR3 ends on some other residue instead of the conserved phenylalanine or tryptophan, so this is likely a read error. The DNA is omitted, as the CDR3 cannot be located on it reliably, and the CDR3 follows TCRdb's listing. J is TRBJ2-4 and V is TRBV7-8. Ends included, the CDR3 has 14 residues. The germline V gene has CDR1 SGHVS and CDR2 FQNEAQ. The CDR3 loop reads CASSLERAKNIQHL.

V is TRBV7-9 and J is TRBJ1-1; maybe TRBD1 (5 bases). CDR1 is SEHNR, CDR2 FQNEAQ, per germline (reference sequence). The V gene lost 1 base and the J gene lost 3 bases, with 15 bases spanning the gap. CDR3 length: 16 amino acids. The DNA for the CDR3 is TGTGCCAGCAGCTTAGTGCGGGGCACGAAGGACACTGAAGCTTTCTTT. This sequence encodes CASSLVRGTKDTEAFF.

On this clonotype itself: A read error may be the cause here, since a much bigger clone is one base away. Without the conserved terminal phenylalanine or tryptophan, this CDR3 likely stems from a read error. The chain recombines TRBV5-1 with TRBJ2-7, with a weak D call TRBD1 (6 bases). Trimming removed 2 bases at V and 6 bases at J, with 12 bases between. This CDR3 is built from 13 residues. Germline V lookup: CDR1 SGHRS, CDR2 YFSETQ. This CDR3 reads CASSFNQGREQYI. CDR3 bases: TGCGCCAGCAGCTTCAATCAGGGGCGCGAGCAGTACATC.

The CDR3 loop reads CASRSSRRVWEQYF. The CDR3 DNA is TGTGCCAGTAGGTCTAGCAGGAGGGTTTGGGAGCAGTACTTC. This chain joins TRBV6-5 and TRBJ2-7; D possibly corresponds to TRBD2 (6 bases). Germline V CDR1 and CDR2: MNHEY, SVGAGI. CDR3 size: 14 residues. Trimming took 9 bases from V and 7 from J, leaving 22 bases between them.